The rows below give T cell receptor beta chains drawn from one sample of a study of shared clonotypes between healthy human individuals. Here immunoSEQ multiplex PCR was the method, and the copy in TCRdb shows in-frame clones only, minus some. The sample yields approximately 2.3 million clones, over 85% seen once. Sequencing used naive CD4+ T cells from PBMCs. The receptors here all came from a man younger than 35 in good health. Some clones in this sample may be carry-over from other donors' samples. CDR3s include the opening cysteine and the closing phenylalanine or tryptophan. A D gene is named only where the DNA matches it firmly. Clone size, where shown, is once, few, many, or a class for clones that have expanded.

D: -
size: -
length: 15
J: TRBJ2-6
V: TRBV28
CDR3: CASSLRASGANVLTF
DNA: TGTGCCAGCAGTTTAAGGGCTTCTGGGGCCAACGTCCTGACTTTC

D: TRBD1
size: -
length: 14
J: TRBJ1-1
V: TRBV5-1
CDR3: CASSLGAGGTEAFF
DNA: TGCGCCAGCAGCTTGGGTGCAGGGGGCACTGAAGCTTTCTTT

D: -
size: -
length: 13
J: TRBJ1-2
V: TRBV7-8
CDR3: CASSFSGAGGYTF
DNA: TGTGCCAGCAGCTTTTCAGGGGCGGGTGGCTACACCTTC

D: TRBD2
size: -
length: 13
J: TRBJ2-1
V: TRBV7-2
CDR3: CAVSLAGRNEQFF
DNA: TGTGCCGTCTCCCTAGCGGGAAGGAATGAGCAGTTCTTC

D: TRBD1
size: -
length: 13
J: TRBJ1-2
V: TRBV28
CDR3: CASRRGQGLGYTF
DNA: TGTGCCAGCAGACGGGGACAGGGTTTAGGCTACACCTTC

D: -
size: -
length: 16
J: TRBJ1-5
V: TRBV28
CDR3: CASSTRAGAQNQPQHF
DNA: TGTGCCAGCAGCACTCGAGCGGGTGCCCAGAATCAGCCCCAGCATTTT

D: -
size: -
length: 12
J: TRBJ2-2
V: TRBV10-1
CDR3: CASSANTGELFF
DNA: TGCGCCAGCAGCGCGAACACCGGGGAGCTGTTTTTT

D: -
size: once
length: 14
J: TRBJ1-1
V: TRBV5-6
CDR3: CASTLRGGRTEAFF
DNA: TGTGCCAGCACCCTACGGGGGGGGCGCACTGAAGCTTTCTTT

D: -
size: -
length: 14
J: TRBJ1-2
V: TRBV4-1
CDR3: CASSQDSGVDGYTF
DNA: TGCGCCAGCAGCCAAGATAGCGGGGTTGACGGCTACACCTTC

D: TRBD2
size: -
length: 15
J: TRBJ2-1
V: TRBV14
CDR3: CASSRAGGSYNEQFF
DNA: TGTGCCAGCAGCCGTGCGGGAGGGTCCTACAATGAGCAGTTCTTC

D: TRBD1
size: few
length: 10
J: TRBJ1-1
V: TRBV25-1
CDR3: CAIRDSEAFF
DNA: TGTGCCATCCGGGACAGCGAAGCTTTCTTT

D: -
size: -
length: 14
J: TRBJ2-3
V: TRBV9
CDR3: CASSFDLRTDTQYF
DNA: TGTGCCAGCAGCTTCGACTTACGCACAGATACGCAGTATTTT

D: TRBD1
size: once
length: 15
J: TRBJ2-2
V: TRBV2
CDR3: CASTPDRANTGELFF
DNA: TGTGCCAGCACCCCGGACAGGGCGAACACCGGGGAGCTGTTTTTT

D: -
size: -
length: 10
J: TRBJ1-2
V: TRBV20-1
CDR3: CSARVDGYTF
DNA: TGCAGTGCTAGAGTAGATGGCTACACCTTC

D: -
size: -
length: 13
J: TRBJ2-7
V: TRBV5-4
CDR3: CAARGSRSYEQYF
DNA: TGTGCCGCCCGGGGAAGTAGGTCCTACGAGCAGTACTTC

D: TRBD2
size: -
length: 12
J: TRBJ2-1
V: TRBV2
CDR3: CAPARLAGEQFF
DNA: TGTGCGCCAGCACGACTAGCGGGCGAGCAGTTCTTC